Listed here is a single T cell receptor beta chain. What antigen it recognizes has not been identified. No per-base quality is available; no much larger clone lies one base away. The trial excluded patients who had a history of autoimmune disease or who were on systemic immunosuppression. Peripheral blood for TCR sequencing was drawn from every dose cohort at baseline, at cycle 4 day 1 and at cycle 7 day 1. The samples were taken from a phase I, first-in-human, multicenter, open-label dose-escalation trial of ivuxolimab. Adults with locally advanced or metastatic melanoma, renal cell carcinoma, hepatocellular carcinoma or head and neck squamous cell carcinoma were enrolled in the trial. CD4+ and CD8+ T cells were sorted separately from peripheral blood before TCR sequencing. These data are taken from a study of OX40 agonist ivuxolimab in advanced cancers. Notes on the research overall: Ivuxolimab was an agonistic, fully human IgG2 monoclonal antibody directed against OX40 (CD134), a costimulatory receptor. Intravenous ivuxolimab was administered to patients every 2 weeks at six dose levels: 0.01, 0.1, 0.3, 1.5, 3 and 10 mg/kg. Among the roughly 52 dose-escalation patients, about 20 had hepatocellular carcinoma, roughly 15 melanoma, 9 renal cell carcinoma and 9 head and neck cancer. In the dose-escalation cohort, 65% to 85% of patients were male, and the mean age was around 60 years with a range of roughly 20 to 85. Prior anti-PD-1, anti-PD-L1 or anti-CTLA-4 therapy was permitted, and approximately 40% of dose-escalation patients had received checkpoint inhibitors. Three dose-escalation patients achieved partial responses, one with hepatocellular carcinoma and two with cutaneous melanoma. Peripheral TCRbeta sequencing aimed to test whether ivuxolimab altered TCR sequence diversity and caused clonal T-cell expansion. The paper reports the monotherapy dose-escalation portion (N = 52 patients) of the phase I ivuxolimab trial. Overall study outcomes, separate from this receptor: Low levels of normalized T-cell clonal expansion were also seen in some patients who did not respond. After ivuxolimab, expanded clones were on average more numerous among CD8+ T cells than among CD4+ T cells. The antigen specificity of the peripheral T cells that underwent clonal expansion was not determined. Clonal expansion of both CD4+ and CD8+ blood T cells was observed from baseline to week 6 at doses 0.1 to 3.0 mg/kg. Partial responders in the 0.1-3.0 mg/kg groups had among the lowest normalized peripheral clonal expansion, especially among CD8+ T cells.

V sheds 3 bases and J sheds 7 bases, leaving 18 bases between their ends. The cysteine opens and the phenylalanine closes a CDR3 of 14 amino acids. The sequence is cut down to CDR3 DNA, 42 bases in frame from base 1. Taken from the germline V gene, the CDR1 and CDR2 loops are SQVTM and ANQGSEA. For sequencing of the TCRbeta CDR3 region, genomic DNA was extracted from the sorted cells. The immunoSEQ Assay was used for sequencing of TCRbeta CDR3 regions. The table comes from immuneACCESS by way of TCRdb, which keeps in-frame sequences with V and J called. Part of the clones is missing from these tables; in studies checked, under half for an unresolved V gene and the rest for unknown reasons. The sample table lists about 46,000 clones, more than 75% of them with a count of one. Together, the top ten hold about 11% of the sample.

The sequence derives from an adult with an advanced solid tumor such as melanoma, head and neck, liver or kidney cancer. The specimen comprised CD4+ or CD8+ T cells sorted from blood, sampled in a trial of the OX40 agonist ivuxolimab. The receptor chain draws on TRBV29-1 and TRBJ1-2, with no confident D gene call. The DNA sequence is TGCAGCGTTGAGTTTCCAGCACCTGCTGGTGGCTACACCTTC. Translated, it reads CSVEFPAPAGGYTF.